The 30 T cell receptor beta chains below all came from one sample that was sequenced in a study of blood T cell repertoires in COVID-19 (dated by TCRdb to the early 2020s). Library creation used the immunoSEQ multiplex PCR assay. This immuneACCESS table, as held by TCRdb, lists in-frame sequences with V and J called but not all clones. Of the missing ones, under half trace to an unresolved V gene in checked studies; the others have no known cause. The sample contains 210,000 or so clones, 84% of them found a single time. The top ten clones comprise about 5.1% of the sample. The sequenced sample consisted of peripheral blood. The receptors shown here come from a woman in her 70s with active or convalescent COVID-19.

CDR3: CSVTTSGETQYF. The CDR3 DNA follows: TGCAGCGTCACCACTAGCGGAGAGACCCAGTACTTC. This chain connects TRBV29-1 to TRBJ2-5, with 8 bases lining up with TRBD2. Germline assignment: CDR1 SQVTM and CDR2 ANQGSEA. V lost 6 bases to trimming and J lost 4 bases; unmatched junction nucleotides: 4. The CDR3 runs 12 residues.

The chain is built from TRBV7-9 and TRBJ2-5, with TRBD2 matching over 11 bases. Germline CDR1 is SEHNR and CDR2 is FQNEAQ (reference sequence). The CDR3 loop spans 17 amino acids. Germline trimming cut 3 bases from V and 6 bases from J; bases unmatched to any gene: 12. The CDR3 DNA reads as TGTGCCAGCAGCTTGGCACTAGCGGGAGCAGTGTTACAGACCCAGTACTTC. As protein: CASSLALAGAVLQTQYF.

This chain links TRBV9 with TRBJ2-2, with a possible D match to TRBD2 (5 bases). Deletions cut 0 bases from V and 5 bases from J, with 20 bases between. The CDR3 has 18 amino acids. Germline CDR1 SGDLS, CDR2 YYNGEE. CDR3 sequence: CASSVAPPTRVGTGELFF. As DNA, the CDR3 is TGTGCCAGCAGCGTAGCCCCCCCGACGCGGGTGGGTACCGGGGAGCTGTTTTTT.

The chain has TRBV15 and TRBJ2-1; 9 nucleotides align to TRBD2. Trimming at V came to 7 bases and at J to 7 bases, leaving 8 bases not matched to a gene. The V gene's germline CDR1 is LNHNV and CDR2 YYDKDF (reference sequence). This CDR3 contains 14 residues. This CDR3 reads CATMAGLARNEQFF. CDR3 nucleotides: TGTGCCACCATGGCGGGACTAGCACGGAATGAGCAGTTCTTC.

The chain combines TRBV10-3 with TRBJ2-5, with 10 bases matching TRBD2. The CDR3 runs 18 residues. The V segment lost 0 bases and the J segment 1 base; nucleotides outside the gene matches: 8. Germline CDR1 is ENHRY and CDR2 is SYGVKD. As DNA, the CDR3 is TGTGCCATCAGTGAGTCCCCTAGCGGGAGCGGGCCCCAAGAGACCCAGTACTTC. Its translation is CAISESPSGSGPQETQYF.

This sequence joins TRBV5-1 and TRBJ1-1, with no clear D. CDR3 size: 15 residues. Trimming shortened V by 4 bases and J by 0 bases, and 13 bases separated the two germline ends. CDR1 SGHRS and CDR2 YFSETQ come from the germline V gene. CDR3 protein: CASSPLGGMNTEAFF. The CDR3 bases are TGCGCCAGCAGCCCCCTAGGCGGGATGAACACTGAAGCTTTCTTT.

V is TRBV6-5 and J is TRBJ1-5; D is possibly TRBD1 (6 bases). Trimming stripped 6 bases from V and 0 bases from J, with 9 bases between. In germline, CDR1 is MNHEY, CDR2 SVGAGI. The CDR3 sequence is 14 residues long. The CDR3 reads CASSGTHSNQPQHF. As DNA, the CDR3 is TGTGCCAGCAGCGGGACACATAGCAATCAGCCCCAGCATTTT.

About this clone: The identical CDR3 is also encoded by other nucleotide sequences in the sample. The chain combines TRBV9 with TRBJ1-1; 7 nucleotides match TRBD1. V shed 0 bases and J 2 bases; nucleotides not matched to a gene: 4. The CDR3 is 15 amino acids. Germline-derived CDR1 and CDR2 are SGDLS and YYNGEE. CDR3 DNA: TGTGCCAGCAGCGTAGCGAAGGGGGCAAACACTGAAGCTTTCTTT. This encodes CASSVAKGANTEAFF.

V is TRBV29-1 and J is TRBJ2-3; 13 bases are a match to TRBD2. The junction had 4 bases not matched to a gene; V was cut back by 6 bases and J by 4 bases. Germline CDR1 SQVTM, CDR2 ANQGSEA. The length of the CDR3 is 14 residues. The CDR3 loop reads CSVAGTSGADTQYF. The CDR3 DNA sequence: TGCAGCGTGGCCGGGACTAGCGGGGCAGATACGCAGTATTTT.

The chain employs TRBV7-3 and TRBJ2-3, with 11 bases matching TRBD2. The length of the CDR3 is 16 residues. After removal of 3 bases from V and 0 bases from J, the junction contained 2 bases not matched to a gene. Germline CDR1 and CDR2: SGHTA and FQGTGA. The CDR3 protein is CASSFSGRGSTDTQYF. The CDR3 nucleotides are TGTGCCAGCAGCTTTAGCGGGAGGGGTAGCACAGATACGCAGTATTTT.

The V call is TRBV9, the J call TRBJ2-3; possible D gene TRBD2, 5 bases. Deletions cut 0 bases from V and 6 bases from J, with 14 bases between. CDR3 length equals 15 residues. Germline CDR1 reads SGDLS; CDR2 reads YYNGEE. In DNA, the CDR3 is TGTGCCAGCAGCGTAGAACTAGAGTTAGGGGATACGCAGTATTTT. Translating gives CASSVELELGDTQYF.

The chain carries TRBV4-2 and TRBJ2-1; 10 nucleotides agree with TRBD2. Germline trimming cut 1 base from V and 5 bases from J; bases unmatched to any gene: 2. Germline V CDR1 and CDR2: LGHNA, YNFKEQ. CDR3 length equals 15 residues. The CDR3 DNA reads TGTGCCAGCAGCCAAGGGACTAGCGGTGACAATGAGCAGTTCTTC. Translated, it gives CASSQGTSGDNEQFF.

The CDR3 spells CASNSDRGYEQYF. The CDR3 region has the DNA TGTGCCAGCAATTCGGACAGGGGGTACGAGCAGTACTTC. The rearrangement joins TRBV28 to TRBJ2-7, with 10 bases identical to TRBD1. This CDR3 spans 13 amino acids. J lost 4 bases, V lost 7 bases, and 4 bases had no gene match. CDR1 and CDR2 (germline): MDHEN, SYDVKM.

The chain joins TRBV7-9 to TRBJ1-3; D call uncertain. V lost 5 bases and J lost 0, with 8 bases in between. The CDR3 sequence is 14 residues long. Germline values: CDR1 SEHNR, CDR2 FQNEAQ (reference sequence). Here the CDR3 reads CASSQGVSGNTIYF. DNA for the CDR3: TGTGCCAGCAGCCAAGGAGTCTCTGGAAACACCATATATTTT. Full variable domain (rest looked up from reference TRBV7-9 and TRBJ1-3): DTGVSQNPRHKITKRGQNVTFRCDPISEHNRLYWYRQTLGQGPEFLTYFQNEAQLEKSRLLSDRFSAERPKGSFSTLEIQRTEQGDSAMYLCASSQGVSGNTIYFGEGSWLTVV.

CDR3 DNA sequence: TGTGCCAGCAGCCGCTCAGGGAGGGCCCTCCACTTT. Its translation is CASSRSGRALHF. This rearrangement joins TRBV3-1 (or the pseudogene TRBV3-2) to TRBJ1-6, with D possibly matching TRBD1 (5 bases). V lost 4 bases to trimming and J lost 14 bases, with 12 bases between them. CDR1 and CDR2 (germline): LGHDT, YNNKEL (reference sequence). The CDR3 consists of 12 residues.

This clone has more than one count but fewer than ten. V usage is TRBV27 and J usage is TRBJ1-1, with TRBD1 matching 7 bases. CDR3 size: 15 residues. Trimming removed 1 base from V and 4 bases from J; junction bases left unmatched: 6. The germline gives CDR1 MNHEY, CDR2 SMNVEV (reference sequence). DNA of the CDR3: TGTGCCAGCAGTTTATGGGCAGGGGGAGGCACTGAAGCTTTCTTT. Translating it yields CASSLWAGGGTEAFF.

J is TRBJ1-1 and V is TRBV5-1; 7 positions match TRBD1. This CDR3 has 15 amino acids. Germline V gene data show CDR1 as SGHRS and CDR2 as YFSETQ. V dropped 4 bases and J dropped 0; count of bases not matched to a gene: 6. The CDR3 reads CASSTQGWVNTEAFF. DNA for the CDR3: TGCGCCAGCAGCACACAGGGGTGGGTGAACACTGAAGCTTTCTTT.

The chain employs TRBV3-1 (or the pseudogene TRBV3-2) and TRBJ2-7; TRBD2 agrees at 7 bases. Germline V lookup: CDR1 LGHDT, CDR2 YNNKEL (reference sequence). J lost 7 bases, V lost 3 bases, and 15 bases had no gene match. The CDR3 is made up of 16 amino acids. CDR3 region: CASSHHSSGPGLEQYF. CDR3 coding DNA: TGTGCCAGCAGCCACCATTCTAGCGGCCCCGGGCTGGAGCAGTACTTC.

This chain links TRBV24-1 with TRBJ1-5; 8 nucleotides line up with TRBD1. There are 17 residues in the CDR3. The ends lost 3 bases at V and 0 bases at J; junction bases unmatched: 6. The germline V gene has CDR1 KGHDR and CDR2 SFDVKD. CDR3 sequence (DNA): TGTGCCACCAGTGATACCCGGACAGGGCCTAGCAATCAGCCCCAGCATTTT. It encodes CATSDTRTGPSNQPQHF.

The rearrangement uses TRBV11-2 and TRBJ2-1, with TRBD2 matching over 10 bases. Germline V lookup: CDR1 SGHAT, CDR2 FQNNGV. CDR3 length: 15 amino acids. V was pared by 1 base and J by 6 bases, with 3 bases of the junction left unmatched. Here the CDR3 reads CASSLVLAGLNEQFF. The CDR3 nucleotides are TGTGCCAGCAGCTTAGTACTAGCGGGACTCAATGAGCAGTTCTTC.

V is TRBV25-1 and J is TRBJ2-7; TRBD2 agrees at 10 bases. This CDR3 has 15 amino acids. V was clipped by 3 bases and J by 2 bases; unmatched bases: 4. The V gene's germline CDR1 is MGHDK and CDR2 SYGVNS. CDR3 coding DNA: TGTGCCAGCAGTGATCTAGCGGGAGAAACCTACGAGCAGTACTTC. Its protein product is CASSDLAGETYEQYF.

The rearrangement links TRBV12-3 or TRBV12-4 to TRBJ1-2, with D unclear. This CDR3 region has 10 residues. V dropped 10 bases and J dropped 1 base, with 4 bases sitting between them. CDR3 loop: CATHNYGYTF. CDR3 bases: TGTGCCACACATAACTATGGCTACACCTTC.

The chain recombines TRBV3-1 (or the pseudogene TRBV3-2) with TRBJ2-2; D may be TRBD2 (5 bases). The ends were cut back, 2 bases at V and 7 bases at J, with 8 bases in the middle. This CDR3 has 13 residues. Germline assignment: CDR1 LGHDT and CDR2 YNNKEL (reference sequence). The CDR3 reads CASSQIEGGELFF. In nucleotides, the CDR3 is TGTGCCAGCAGCCAAATAGAGGGCGGGGAGCTGTTTTTT.

The chain employs TRBV7-9 and TRBJ2-2; D might be TRBD2 (6 bases). The CDR3 runs 16 residues. CDR1 is SEHNR, CDR2 FQNEAQ, per germline (reference sequence). V was pared by 1 base and J by 5 bases, with 14 bases between. Written as DNA, the CDR3 is TGTGCCAGCAGCTTAGGGACGGGGGTCGAAACCGGGGAGCTGTTTTTT. It translates to CASSLGTGVETGELFF. Together with reference TRBV7-9 and TRBJ2-2, the CDR3 gives the full variable domain: DTGVSQNPRHKITKRGQNVTFRCDPISEHNRLYWYRQTLGQGPEFLTYFQNEAQLEKSRLLSDRFSAERPKGSFSTLEIQRTEQGDSAMYLCASSLGTGVETGELFFGEGSRLTVL.

The chain combines TRBV2 with TRBJ2-7, with 10 nucleotides matching TRBD1. Germline V gene lookup returns CDR1 SNHLY and CDR2 FYNNEI. The CDR3 loop spans 15 amino acids. The V gene end was trimmed by 6 bases and the J gene end by 2 bases; junction bases not matched to a gene: 7. The CDR3, as DNA: TGTGCCAGCAGATACGGGACAGGGGTTGCCTACGAGCAGTACTTC. Translated: CASRYGTGVAYEQYF.

This clone has just one count. This chain links TRBV20-1 with TRBJ2-3; tentatively, D is TRBD1 (6 bases). Germline V gives CDR1 DFQATT, CDR2 SNEGSKA (reference sequence). The V gene lost 3 bases and the J gene lost 0 bases, with 16 bases spanning the gap. CDR3 length: 16 residues. This CDR3 is CSASPYYRDSTDTQYF. CDR3 nucleotide sequence: TGCAGTGCTAGTCCCTACTACAGGGATAGCACAGATACGCAGTATTTT.

The chain links TRBV19 to TRBJ1-5; 7 bases are shared with TRBD1. This CDR3 has 18 amino acids. V trimming: 3 bases; J trimming: 1 base; junction bases outside the gene matches: 12. CDR1 is LNHDA and CDR2 is SQIVND in the germline V gene (reference sequence). CDR3 residues: CASSIGGTADWSNQPQHF. CDR3 nucleotide sequence: TGTGCCAGTAGTATCGGCGGGACAGCGGATTGGAGCAATCAGCCCCAGCATTTT.

The chain couples TRBV5-8 to TRBJ2-7; a weak D match, TRBD2 (5 bases). V was cut by 2 bases and J by 8 bases, with 8 bases left in between. The CDR3 runs 11 residues. Germline loops: CDR1 SGHTS, CDR2 YDEGEE. The DNA of the CDR3 is TGTGCCAGCAGCTTTCGGGAAAAGCAGTACTTC. As protein: CASSFREKQYF.

This chain connects TRBV5-5 to TRBJ2-7; the match to TRBD2 covers 9 bases. Germline V gene lookup returns CDR1 SGHKS and CDR2 YYEKEE (reference sequence). The CDR3 totals 15 residues. The J segment lost 5 bases and the V segment lost 4 bases, leaving 10 bases of the junction unmatched. CDR3 coding DNA: TGTGCCAGCAGCGCGCTGGCGGGAGGGTCCCACGAGCAGTACTTC. Translated, it gives CASSALAGGSHEQYF.

V and J are TRBV15 and TRBJ1-1; D is unresolved. Germline-derived CDR1 and CDR2 are LNHNV and YYDKDF (reference sequence). CDR3 length: 15 residues. The germline V and J ends were trimmed by 0 bases and 1 base, with 9 bases remaining between them. The CDR3 here is CATSRDAAANTEAFF. The CDR3 nucleotides are TGTGCCACCAGCAGAGATGCCGCGGCGAACACTGAAGCTTTCTTT.